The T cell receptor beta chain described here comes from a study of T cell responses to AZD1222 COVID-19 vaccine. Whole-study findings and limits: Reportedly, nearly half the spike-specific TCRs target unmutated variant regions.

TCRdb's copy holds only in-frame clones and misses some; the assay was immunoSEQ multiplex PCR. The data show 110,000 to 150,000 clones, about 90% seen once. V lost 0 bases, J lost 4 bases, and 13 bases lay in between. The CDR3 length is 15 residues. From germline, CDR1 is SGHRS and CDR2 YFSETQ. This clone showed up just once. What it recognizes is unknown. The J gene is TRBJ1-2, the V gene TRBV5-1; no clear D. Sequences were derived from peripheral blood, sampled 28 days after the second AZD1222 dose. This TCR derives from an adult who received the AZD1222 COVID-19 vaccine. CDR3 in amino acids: CASSLAQAPSYGYTF. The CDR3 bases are TGCGCCAGCAGCTTGGCTCAGGCTCCCTCCTATGGCTACACCTTC.